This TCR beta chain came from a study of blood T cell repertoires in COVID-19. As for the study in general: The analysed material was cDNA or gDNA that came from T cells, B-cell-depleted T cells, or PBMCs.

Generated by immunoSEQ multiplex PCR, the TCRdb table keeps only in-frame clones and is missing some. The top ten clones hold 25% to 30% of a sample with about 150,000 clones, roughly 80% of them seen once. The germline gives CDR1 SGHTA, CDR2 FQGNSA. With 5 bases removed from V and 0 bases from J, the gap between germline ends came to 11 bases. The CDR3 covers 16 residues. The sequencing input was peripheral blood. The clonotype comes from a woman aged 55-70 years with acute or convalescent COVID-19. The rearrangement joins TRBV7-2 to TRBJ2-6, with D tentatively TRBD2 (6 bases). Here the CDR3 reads CASSQGGFSGANVLTF. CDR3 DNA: TGTGCCAGCAGCCAGGGAGGTTTCTCTGGGGCCAACGTCCTGACTTTC.